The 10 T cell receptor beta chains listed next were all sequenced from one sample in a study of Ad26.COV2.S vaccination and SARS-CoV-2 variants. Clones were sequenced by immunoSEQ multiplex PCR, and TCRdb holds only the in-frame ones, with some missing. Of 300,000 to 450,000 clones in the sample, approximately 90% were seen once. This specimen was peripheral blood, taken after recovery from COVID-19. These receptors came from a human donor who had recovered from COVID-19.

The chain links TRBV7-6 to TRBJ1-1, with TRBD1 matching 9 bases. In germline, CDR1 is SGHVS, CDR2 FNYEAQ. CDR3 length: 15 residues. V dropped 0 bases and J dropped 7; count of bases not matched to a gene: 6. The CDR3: CASSLAGTGPLEAFF. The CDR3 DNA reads TGTGCCAGCAGCTTAGCCGGGACAGGGCCCCTTGAAGCTTTCTTT.

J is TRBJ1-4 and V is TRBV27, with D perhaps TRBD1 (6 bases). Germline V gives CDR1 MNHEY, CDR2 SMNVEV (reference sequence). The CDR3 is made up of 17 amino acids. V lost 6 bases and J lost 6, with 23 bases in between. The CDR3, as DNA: TGTGCCAGCAGACTGGCGGGAGGGGGATATGTGGATGAAAAACTGTTTTTT. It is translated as CASRLAGGGYVDEKLFF.

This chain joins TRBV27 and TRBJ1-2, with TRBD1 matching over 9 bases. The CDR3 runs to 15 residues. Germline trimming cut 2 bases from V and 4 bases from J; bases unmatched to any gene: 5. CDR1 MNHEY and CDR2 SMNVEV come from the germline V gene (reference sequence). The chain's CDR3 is CASSLGGQGIYGYTF. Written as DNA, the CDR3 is TGTGCCAGCAGTTTAGGGGGACAGGGAATCTATGGCTACACCTTC.

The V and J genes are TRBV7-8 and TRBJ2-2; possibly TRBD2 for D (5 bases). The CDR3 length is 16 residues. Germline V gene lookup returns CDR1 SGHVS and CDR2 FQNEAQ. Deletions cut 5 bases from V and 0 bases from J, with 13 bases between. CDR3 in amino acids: CASSPGGQANTGELFF. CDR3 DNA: TGTGCCAGCAGCCCCGGCGGGCAGGCGAACACCGGGGAGCTGTTTTTT.

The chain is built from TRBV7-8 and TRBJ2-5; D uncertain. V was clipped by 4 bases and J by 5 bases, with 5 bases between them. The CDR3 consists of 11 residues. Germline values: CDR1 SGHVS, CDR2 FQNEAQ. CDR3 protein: CASSSRETQYF. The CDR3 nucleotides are TGTGCCAGCAGCTCGAGGGAGACCCAGTACTTC.

The CDR3 region is CASSPSGLEQYF. DNA of the CDR3: TGTGCCAGCAGCCCATCAGGGCTCGAGCAGTACTTC. The chain couples TRBV6-6 to TRBJ2-7; weak D call: TRBD1 (5 bases). Between the trimmed V and J ends, which lost 6 bases and 6 bases, there was a span of 12 bases. CDR1 and CDR2 from the germline V gene are MNHNY and SVGAGI (reference sequence). There are 12 residues in the CDR3.

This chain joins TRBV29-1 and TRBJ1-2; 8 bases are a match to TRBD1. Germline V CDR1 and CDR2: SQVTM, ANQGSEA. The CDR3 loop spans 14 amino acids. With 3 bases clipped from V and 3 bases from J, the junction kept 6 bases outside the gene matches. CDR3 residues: CSVEDRAYDYGYTF. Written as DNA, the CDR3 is TGCAGCGTTGAGGACAGGGCGTACGACTATGGCTACACCTTC.

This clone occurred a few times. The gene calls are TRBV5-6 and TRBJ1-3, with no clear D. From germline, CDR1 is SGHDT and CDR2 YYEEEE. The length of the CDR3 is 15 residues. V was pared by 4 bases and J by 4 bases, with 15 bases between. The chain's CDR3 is CASSQDSERGNTIYF. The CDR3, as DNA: TGTGCCAGCAGCCAGGACTCCGAGAGAGGAAACACCATATATTTT.

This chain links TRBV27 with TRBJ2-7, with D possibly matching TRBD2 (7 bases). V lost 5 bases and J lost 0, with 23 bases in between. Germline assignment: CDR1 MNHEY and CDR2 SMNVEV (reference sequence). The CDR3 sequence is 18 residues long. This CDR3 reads CASSIGGGVPNFSYEQYF. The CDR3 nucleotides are TGTGCCAGCAGTATTGGGGGGGGCGTCCCGAACTTCTCCTACGAGCAGTACTTC.

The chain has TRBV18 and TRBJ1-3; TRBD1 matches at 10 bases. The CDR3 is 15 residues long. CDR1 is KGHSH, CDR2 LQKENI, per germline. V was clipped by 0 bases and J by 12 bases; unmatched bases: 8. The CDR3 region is CASSPPGQGRPGIYF. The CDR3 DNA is TGTGCCAGCTCACCACCGGGACAGGGGCGCCCTGGCATATATTTT.